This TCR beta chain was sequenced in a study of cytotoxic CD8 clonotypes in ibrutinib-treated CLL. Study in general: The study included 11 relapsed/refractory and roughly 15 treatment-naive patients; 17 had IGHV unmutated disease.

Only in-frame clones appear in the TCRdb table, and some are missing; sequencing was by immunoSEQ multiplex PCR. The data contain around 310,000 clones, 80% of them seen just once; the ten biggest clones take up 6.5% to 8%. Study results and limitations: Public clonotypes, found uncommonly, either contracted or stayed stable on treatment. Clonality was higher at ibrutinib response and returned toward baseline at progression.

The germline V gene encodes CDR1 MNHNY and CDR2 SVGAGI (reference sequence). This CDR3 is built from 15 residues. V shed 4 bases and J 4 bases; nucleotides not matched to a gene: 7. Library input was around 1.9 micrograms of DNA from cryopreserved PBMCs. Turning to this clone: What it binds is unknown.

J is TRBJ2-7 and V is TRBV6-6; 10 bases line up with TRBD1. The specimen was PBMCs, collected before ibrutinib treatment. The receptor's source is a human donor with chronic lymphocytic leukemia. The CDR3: CASSFTGTGAYEQYF. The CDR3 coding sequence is TGTGCCAGCAGTTTTACCGGGACAGGGGCGTACGAGCAGTACTTC.